This T cell receptor (beta chain) was observed in a study of blood T cell repertoires in COVID-19. Study as a whole: Sites in the United States, Italy and Spain provided acute and convalescent COVID-19 samples.

Measured with immunoSEQ multiplex PCR; TCRdb has only the in-frame clones, and not every one. This table has 150,000 to 200,000 clones, more than 75% appearing once. This clone has just a few counts. The CDR3 has 13 amino acids. The germline V gene encodes CDR1 MNHEY and CDR2 SMNVEV (reference sequence). The TCR was taken from a woman between 50 and 59 years old with acute COVID-19. This chain uses TRBV27 with TRBJ2-1; tentatively, D is TRBD1 (7 bases). Sequencing used PBMCs or T cells enriched from blood (not recorded which). The CDR3 bases are TGTGGCACGGGGGACAGAGATTACAATGAGCAGTTCTTC. As protein: CGTGDRDYNEQFF.